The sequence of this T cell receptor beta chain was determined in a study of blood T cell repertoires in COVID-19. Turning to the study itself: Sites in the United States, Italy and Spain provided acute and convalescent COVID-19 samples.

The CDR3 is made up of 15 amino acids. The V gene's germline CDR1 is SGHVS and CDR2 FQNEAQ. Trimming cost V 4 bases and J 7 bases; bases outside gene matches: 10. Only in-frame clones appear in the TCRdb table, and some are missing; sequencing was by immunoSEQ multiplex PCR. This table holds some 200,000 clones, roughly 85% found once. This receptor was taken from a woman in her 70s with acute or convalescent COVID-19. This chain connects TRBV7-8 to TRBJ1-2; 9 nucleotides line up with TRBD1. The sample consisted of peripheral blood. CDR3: CASSSNRGRGSGYTF. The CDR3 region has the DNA TGTGCCAGCAGCTCGAACAGGGGGCGTGGGAGTGGCTACACCTTC.